This T cell receptor (beta chain) derives from a study of T cells in Graves' hyperthyroidism and ophthalmopathy. As for the study in general: Once the initial diagnosis was made, peripheral blood was obtained before any treatment.

The V and J ends lost 5 bases and 5 bases respectively, with 15 bases between them. The germline gives CDR1 SGHTA, CDR2 FQGNSA. The CDR3 totals 14 residues. TCR beta CDR3 sequences were amplified from RNA transcripts. HTBI primers were used for first-round RT-PCR of the TCR CDR3. From the multiplex PCR reads, TCRdb called clonotypes with MiXCR, one entry per CDR3 protein. Found here are under 350,000 distinct CDR3 sequences, 17% of them singletons; the top ten hold approximately 57%. Ophthalmopathy cases scored 3 or more on the Clinical Activity Score and 4 or more on NOSPECS grade, with duration below 3 months. Reasons for excluding patients were uncontrolled infection, other autoimmune disease, pregnancy or lactation. Study-wide results and caveats: Blood shared most expanded thyroid clonotypes above 0.001.

A remark on this clonotype: Its matching antigen is unknown.

The rearrangement uses TRBV7-2 and TRBJ1-2; D call uncertain. The sample comprised blood. The sequence was collected from an older woman with Graves' ophthalmopathy. CDR3 residues: CASSPDPGGYGYTF. The CDR3 region has the DNA TGTGCCAGCAGCCCGGACCCAGGCGGTTATGGCTACACCTTC.